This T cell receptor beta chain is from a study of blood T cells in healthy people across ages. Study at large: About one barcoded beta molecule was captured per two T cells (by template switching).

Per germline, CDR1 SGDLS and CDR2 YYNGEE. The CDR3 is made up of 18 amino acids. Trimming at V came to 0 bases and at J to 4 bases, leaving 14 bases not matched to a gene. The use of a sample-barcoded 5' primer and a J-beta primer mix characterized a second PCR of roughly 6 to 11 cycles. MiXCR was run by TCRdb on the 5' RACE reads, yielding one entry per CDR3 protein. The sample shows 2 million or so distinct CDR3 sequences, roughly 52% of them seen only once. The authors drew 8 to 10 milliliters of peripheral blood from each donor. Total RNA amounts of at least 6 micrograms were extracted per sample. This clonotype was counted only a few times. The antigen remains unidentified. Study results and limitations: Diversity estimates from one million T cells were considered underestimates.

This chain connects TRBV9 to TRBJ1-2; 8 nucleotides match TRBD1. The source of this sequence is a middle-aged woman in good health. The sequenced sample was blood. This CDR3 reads CASSVDPGGQGPVYGYTF. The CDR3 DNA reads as TGTGCCAGCAGCGTAGACCCGGGCGGACAGGGCCCAGTCTATGGCTACACCTTC. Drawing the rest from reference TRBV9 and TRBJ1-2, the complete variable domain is DSGVTQTPKHLITATGQRVTLRCSPRSGDLSVYWYQQSLDQGLQFLIQYYNGEERAKGNILERFSAQQFPDLHSELNLSSLELGDSALYFCASSVDPGGQGPVYGYTFGSGTRLTVV.